This T cell receptor (beta chain) was identified in a study of blood T cell repertoires in COVID-19. Looking at the study overall: The samples span acute and convalescent COVID-19 from the United States, Italy and Spain. The analysed material was cDNA or gDNA that came from T cells, B-cell-depleted T cells, or PBMCs.

The ends lost 3 bases at V and 7 bases at J; junction bases unmatched: 9. This CDR3 has 17 amino acids. Germline V lookup: CDR1 SEHNR, CDR2 FQNEAQ (reference sequence). Patients in Seattle were enrolled during active infection, then followed longitudinally. Original data processing: Estimated nucleated cell counts came from reference gene primer amplification. Here immunoSEQ multiplex PCR was the method, and the copy in TCRdb shows in-frame clones only, minus some. The D gene and trimming were derived from the DNA, and the V and J assignments and clone size from that table. The table records tens of thousands of clones, just under 75% of them present only once.

Sequenced input: peripheral blood. This rearrangement joins TRBV7-9 to TRBJ2-4; 13 nucleotides align to TRBD2. This sequence was found in a woman in her seventies with COVID-19, enrolled during active disease. In nucleotides, the CDR3 is TGTGCCAGCAGCTTTGATGCGACACTAGCGGGAGGGAACATTCAGTACTTC. It translates to CASSFDATLAGGNIQYF.